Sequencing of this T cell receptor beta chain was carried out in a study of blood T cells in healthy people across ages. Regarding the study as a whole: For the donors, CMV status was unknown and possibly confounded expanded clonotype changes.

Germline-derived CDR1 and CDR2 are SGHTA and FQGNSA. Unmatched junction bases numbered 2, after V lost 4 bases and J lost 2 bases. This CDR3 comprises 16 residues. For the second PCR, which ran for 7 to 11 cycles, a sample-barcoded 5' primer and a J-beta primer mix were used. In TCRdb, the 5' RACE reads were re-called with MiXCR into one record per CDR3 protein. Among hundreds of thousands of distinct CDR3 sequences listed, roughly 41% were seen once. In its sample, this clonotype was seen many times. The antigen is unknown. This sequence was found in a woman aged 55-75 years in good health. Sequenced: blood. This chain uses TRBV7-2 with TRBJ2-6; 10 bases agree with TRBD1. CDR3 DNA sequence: TGTGCCAGCAGCTCCGGGACAGGGGCTGGGGCCAACGTCCTGACTTTC. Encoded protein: CASSSGTGAGANVLTF.